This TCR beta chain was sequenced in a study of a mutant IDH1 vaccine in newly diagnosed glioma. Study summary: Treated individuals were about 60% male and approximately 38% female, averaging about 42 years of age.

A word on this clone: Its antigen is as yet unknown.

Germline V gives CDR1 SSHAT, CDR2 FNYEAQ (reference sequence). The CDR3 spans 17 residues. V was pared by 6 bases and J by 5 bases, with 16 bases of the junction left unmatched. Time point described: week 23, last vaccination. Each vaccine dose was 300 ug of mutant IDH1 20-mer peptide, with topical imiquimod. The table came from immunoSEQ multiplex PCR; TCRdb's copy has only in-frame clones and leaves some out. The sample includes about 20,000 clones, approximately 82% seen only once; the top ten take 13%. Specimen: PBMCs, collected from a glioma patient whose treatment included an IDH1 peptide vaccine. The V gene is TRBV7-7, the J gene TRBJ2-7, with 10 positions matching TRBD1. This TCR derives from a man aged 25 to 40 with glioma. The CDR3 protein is CASSPIPPGQGTHEQYF. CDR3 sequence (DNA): TGTGCCAGCAGTCCTATACCACCGGGACAGGGGACCCACGAGCAGTACTTC.